Given below is one T cell receptor beta chain in context. Its antigen is undetermined. These data belong to a study of vaccination effects on CD4 cells after COVID-19. Study-level points and caveats: Late post-vaccination, clones induced by infection and those induced by vaccine underwent marked clonal contraction.

The repertoire was sequenced with immunoSEQ multiplex PCR; TCRdb's copy has only in-frame clones and lacks some. The data contain tens of thousands of clones, about 65% of them singletons. J lost 0 bases, V lost 6 bases, and 4 bases had no gene match. Germline loops: CDR1 SGHNT, CDR2 YYREEE (reference sequence). This CDR3 is built from 14 residues. Antigen-specific CD4+ T cells were expanded (with viral peptide pools) by the ViraFEST assay ahead of sequencing. CD4+ T cell isolation took place after 10 days of culture. Each vaccine recipient was nucleocapsid antibody negative and had no prior SARS-CoV-2 infection. They grew 1.8 million or so PBMC in each well, adding around 9 IU/ml IL-2 and approximately 10 ug/ml peptides.

This clonotype was obtained from a human donor who received a COVID-19 vaccine. This material consisted of CD4+ T cells from PBMCs cultured with HCoV-NL63 spike peptides, taken before COVID-19 vaccination. V usage is TRBV5-4 and J usage is TRBJ1-1; TRBD1 agrees at 8 bases. CDR3 sequence (DNA): TGTGCCAGCACAGGACAGGGTTTGAACACTGAAGCTTTCTTT. Protein: CASTGQGLNTEAFF.